This T cell receptor (beta chain) was observed in a study of blood T cell repertoires in COVID-19. Study overall: Acute and convalescent COVID-19 samples came from the United States, Italy and Spain. The analysed material was cDNA or gDNA that came from T cells, B-cell-depleted T cells, or PBMCs.

Comments on this clone: The sample has other DNA sequences that encode this CDR3 too.

Repertoires were generated with immunoSEQ multiplex PCR, while TCRdb's copy carries only in-frame clones and drops some. The sample gives about 480,000 clones, roughly 89% of which show up once; 0.8% to 0.9% is in the top ten. This CDR3 has 12 residues. Trimming removed 3 bases at V and 8 bases at J, with 10 bases between. CDR1 is SNHLY and CDR2 is FYNNEI in the germline V gene. The Seattle site enrolled patients during active infection and followed them longitudinally. The chain links TRBV2 to TRBJ1-1; D might be TRBD1 (6 bases). This receptor was obtained from a man aged 18 to 35 with COVID-19, enrolled during active disease. Sequencing was carried out using peripheral blood. The CDR3 region is CASSEGGTEAFF. The CDR3 nucleotides read TGTGCCAGCAGTGAGGGAGGGACAGAAGCTTTCTTT.